This entry features one TCR beta chain sequence. The antigen it recognizes is unknown. Base-call qualities are not available, and no considerably larger clone is one nucleotide away. The same CDR3 arises from other DNA sequences in this sample as well. V lost 3 bases and J lost 5 bases, and the count of bases not matched to a germline gene is 3. CDR3 length: 14 amino acids, cysteine to phenylalanine. The kept DNA is CDR3 alone, 42 bases in frame from the first base. For CDR1 and CDR2, the germline V gene lists MNHNS and SASEGT. The data originate from a study of blood T cell repertoires in COVID-19 (dated by TCRdb to about 2020). A note on the overall study: The collaborator samples originated in the United States, Italy and Spain and spanned the acute and convalescent phases of COVID-19. A freely available public database, intended as a resource for researchers studying the immune response to SARS-CoV-2, is where the repertoires were released. A de-identified subject ID, COVID-19 status, age in years and sex were almost always included in the sample metadata. Subjects who had been exposed to COVID-19, were actively infected with it, or had recovered from it provided the deeply sampled blood TCRbeta repertoires that made up the dataset. The prospective study material was composed of cDNA or gDNA derived from T cells, B-cell-depleted T cells, or PBMCs. The samples were drawn from the first 160 participants of the ongoing ImmuneRACE study and from 950 to 1,500 subjects provided by 6 global collaborators. Where available, HLA class I and class II types were obtained from metadata supplied by the sample provider rather than from assay-based typing. Summary of the overall study and its limitations: How much clinical and demographic metadata was included differed by source and by participant, and the metadata was provided uncurated.

Participants in the prospective study were enrolled through a virtual design, were aged roughly 18 to 95 years, and lived in roughly 26 United States geographic areas. To assign participants to cohorts, the prospective study relied on clinical history that participants themselves reported in a screening survey and a study questionnaire. ImmuneRACE Cohort 3 recovered participants were defined by two consecutive negative NP/OP PCR tests, healthcare professional clearance, or symptom resolution. In the prospective study, mobile phlebotomists collected whole blood, serum and a nasopharyngeal or oropharyngeal swab from each participant. Additional blood draws and questionnaires over a 2-month period could optionally be provided by prospective study participants. Blood samples from the prospective study were shipped frozen or at room temperature prior to DNA extraction. TCRbeta CDR3 regions were amplified from genomic DNA by means of the immunoSEQ Assay, a bias-controlled multiplex PCR. In the authors' own workflow: Nucleated cell counts per sample were estimated from amplification of reference gene primers within the assay. To quantify the absolute abundance of each unique TCRbeta CDR3 rearrangement, sequence reads were collapsed and filtered. Productive Simpson clonality was computed per sample as the square root of Simpson's diversity index over productive rearrangements. The table comes from immuneACCESS by way of TCRdb, which keeps in-frame sequences with V and J called. Part of the clones is missing from these tables; in studies checked, under half for an unresolved V gene and the rest for unknown reasons. That table furnishes V, J and clone size, whereas the DNA furnished D and trimming. The sample contains roughly 160,000 clones, 75% to 90% of them found a single time. Together, the top ten hold about 3.4% of the sample.

The receptor's source is an older woman who had recovered from COVID-19. The receptor chain draws on TRBV6-1 and TRBJ1-1, with 10 bases aligning to TRBD1. Specimen: PBMCs or T cells enriched from blood (not recorded which). This receptor has the CDR3 CASSELGQGTEAFF. The DNA is as follows: TGTGCCAGCAGTGAGTTGGGACAGGGGACTGAAGCTTTCTTT.